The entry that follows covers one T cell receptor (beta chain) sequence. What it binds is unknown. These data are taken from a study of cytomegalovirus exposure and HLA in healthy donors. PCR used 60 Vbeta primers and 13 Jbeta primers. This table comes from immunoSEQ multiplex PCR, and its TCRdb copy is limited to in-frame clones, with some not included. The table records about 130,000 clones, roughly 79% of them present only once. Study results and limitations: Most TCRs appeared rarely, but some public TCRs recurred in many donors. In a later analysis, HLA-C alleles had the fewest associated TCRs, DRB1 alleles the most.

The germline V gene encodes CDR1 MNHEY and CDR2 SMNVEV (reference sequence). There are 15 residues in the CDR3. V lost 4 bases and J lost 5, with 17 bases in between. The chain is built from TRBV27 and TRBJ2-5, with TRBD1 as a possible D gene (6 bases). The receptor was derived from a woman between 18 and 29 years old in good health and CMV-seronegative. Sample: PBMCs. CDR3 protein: CASSSQGSPWETQYF. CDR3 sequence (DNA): TGTGCCAGCAGTTCGCAGGGGAGTCCATGGGAGACCCAGTACTTC.